This TCR beta chain is from a study of shared clonotypes between healthy human individuals. Study as a whole: The cohort had two women and a few men, ages 18 to 49.

As defined, naive CD8 cells were CD45RO-negative and positively selected for CCR7, with terminally differentiated effector memory CD45RA+ cells excluded. TCRdb keeps only in-frame clones here, not all; method: immunoSEQ multiplex PCR. The sample lists about 2.2 million clones; roughly 93% were seen once. The CDR3 is 17 residues long. V was shortened by 5 bases and J by 1 base, with 20 bases between the two germline ends. Germline-derived CDR1 and CDR2 are MGHDK and SYGVNS. Whole-study results and caveats: Clonotype sharing among donors, it was expected, would be affected by sequencing depth.

Concerning this clone itself: Its antigen is not identified.

The sequence was collected from a man aged 18 to 29 in good health. Some clones in this sample may be carry-over from other donors' samples. Sequencing was carried out using naive CD8+ T cells from PBMCs. J is TRBJ1-2 and V is TRBV25-1; maybe TRBD1 (6 bases). The CDR3 is CASSPGAALNLNYGYTF. The CDR3 DNA reads TGTGCCAGCAGTCCAGGGGCAGCTCTAAACCTTAACTATGGCTACACCTTC.